This T cell receptor beta chain was recorded in a study of CD8 T cells in ankylosing spondylitis. General study findings and limits: The study looked at matched synovial fluid samples from ankylosing spondylitis patients. Disease-linked clones were reported to be significantly enriched there.

TCRdb re-derived calls from the 5' RACE reads in MiXCR, one entry per CDR3 protein. The repertoire consists of hundreds of thousands of distinct CDR3 sequences, with around 24% occurring once and the leading ten covering 5% to 7.5%. The V end was cut by 0 bases, the J end by 4 bases, with 20 bases between. The germline V gene has CDR1 SGHRS and CDR2 YFSETQ. The CDR3 loop spans 17 amino acids. This clonotype has ten or more counts. What it binds is not known. The origin of this receptor is a male donor with ankylosing spondylitis or in good health (not recorded which). The gene calls are TRBV5-1 and TRBJ2-7; maybe TRBD2 (5 bases). Sequenced material: blood, either unsorted or a sorted T cell fraction (not recorded which). In nucleotides, the CDR3 is TGCGCCAGCAGCTTGGCCGGTGTACTTCTGGGGAGTTACGAGCAGTACTTC. Its protein is CASSLAGVLLGSYEQYF.